The 13 T cell receptor beta chains below were found in one sample sequenced in a study of circulating CD8 cells and anti-PD-1 response in melanoma. From live CD3+CD8+TCRalphabeta+ cells, four PD-1 and/or TIGIT subsets were sorted. Using 15 ng of total RNA, TCR libraries were made with the QIAseq Immune Repertoire TCR panel. In TCRdb, the reads were re-called with MiXCR into one record per CDR3 protein. The sample contains several hundred distinct CDR3 sequences, approximately 8% of which appear only once. The source was CD8+ T cells from PBMCs, collected at baseline or after one month of anti-PD-1 therapy (not recorded which). All receptors come from a human donor with melanoma.

Within the sample, this clonotype is medium-sized (0.01 to 0.1%). The rearrangement joins TRBV19 to TRBJ2-7; TRBD1 or TRBD2 may be the D gene (7 bases each). V shed 3 bases and J shed 0 bases, with 18 bases lying between them. CDR1 is LNHDA and CDR2 is SQIVND in the germline V gene (reference sequence). The CDR3 totals 17 residues. CDR3 amino acids: CASSIRKGGGSSYEQYF. Written as DNA, the CDR3 is TGTGCCAGTAGTATTCGGAAAGGGGGCGGGAGCTCCTACGAGCAGTACTTC.

This clonotype is large. This chain joins TRBV2 and TRBJ2-7, with 8 bases aligning to TRBD1. Germline CDR1 reads SNHLY; CDR2 reads FYNNEI. The ends lost 1 base at V and 3 bases at J; junction bases unmatched: 5. The CDR3 spans 15 residues. CDR3 sequence (DNA): TGTGCCAGCAGTGAAGGGTACAGGGGGTTCTACGAGCAGTACTTC. Translated, it gives CASSEGYRGFYEQYF.

With respect to this clonotype: As the CDR3 is not closed by the conserved phenylalanine or tryptophan, this likely results from a read error. The chain's CDR3 is CASSVEGADTQYL. CDR3 sequence (DNA): TGTGCCAGCAGCGTAGAGGGGGCAGATACGCAGTATCTT. The chain has TRBV9 and TRBJ2-3, with a weak D call TRBD1 (6 bases). Germline V CDR1 and CDR2: SGDLS, YYNGEE. Trimming left V 0 bases short and J 4 bases short, with 6 bases between. This CDR3 comprises 13 residues.

The chain couples TRBV19 to TRBJ1-2; no reliable D call. Germline V gene lookup returns CDR1 LNHDA and CDR2 SQIVND (reference sequence). V lost 3 bases, J lost 3 bases, and 8 bases lay in between. The CDR3 runs to 13 residues. CDR3 bases: TGTGCCAGTAGTATGGGCAGAGACTATGGCTACACCTTC. Amino acid sequence: CASSMGRDYGYTF.

This clonotype qualifies as medium-sized. The chain is built from TRBV6-6 and TRBJ2-4; D is undetermined. From germline, CDR1 is MNHNY and CDR2 SVGAGI (reference sequence). The CDR3 length is 18 residues. V dropped 3 bases and J dropped 0 bases, with 18 bases sitting between them. CDR3 bases: TGTGCCAGCAGTTATACCCATTCCCCCGGAATAGCCAAAAACATTCAGTACTTC. As protein: CASSYTHSPGIAKNIQYF.

The chain carries TRBV4-2 and TRBJ2-2; D is unclear. Trimming left V 0 bases short and J 0 bases short, with 5 bases between. This CDR3 comprises 15 residues. Germline V CDR1 and CDR2: LGHNA, YNFKEQ. CDR3 coding DNA: TGTGCCAGCAGCCAAGAACTGACGAACACCGGGGAGCTGTTTTTT. Translation: CASSQELTNTGELFF.

This clonotype is labeled large (0.1 to 1%). The chain recombines TRBV28 with TRBJ1-5, with D tentatively TRBD1 (6 bases). CDR1 is MDHEN and CDR2 is SYDVKM in the germline V gene. The CDR3 runs 17 residues. V was cut by 1 base and J by 4 bases, with 17 bases left in between. DNA for the CDR3: TGTGCCAGCAGTTTATTGAACAGGGTGGTTAGTAATCAGCCCCAGCATTTT. Its translation: CASSLLNRVVSNQPQHF.

This clonotype is large in the sample. The chain couples TRBV24-1 to TRBJ2-7; D may correspond to TRBD1 or TRBD2 (5 bases each). The CDR3 runs 14 residues. V was cut by 1 base and J by 4 bases, with 10 bases left in between. From germline, CDR1 is KGHDR and CDR2 SFDVKD. The CDR3 region has the DNA TGTGCCACCAGTGATTTATCCGGGGCTTACGAGCAGTACTTC. Encoded protein: CATSDLSGAYEQYF.

This clonotype is labeled as large. J is TRBJ2-7 and V is TRBV2; 10 nucleotides agree with TRBD1. Germline V gives CDR1 SNHLY, CDR2 FYNNEI. The CDR3 runs 16 residues. V gave up 5 bases and J gave up 0 bases; unmatched junction bases: 7. CDR3 protein: CASSRDRGTSSYEQYF. CDR3 DNA sequence: TGTGCCAGCAGTAGGGACAGGGGAACCTCCTCCTACGAGCAGTACTTC.

This clonotype ranks as medium-sized. V gene TRBV18 combines with J gene TRBJ2-7; 9 positions agree with TRBD1. Trimming at V came to 2 bases and at J to 0 bases, leaving 8 bases not matched to a gene. The CDR3 sequence is 17 residues long. CDR1 is KGHSH and CDR2 is LQKENI in the germline V gene. CDR3 protein: CASSPRPGQGDSYEQYF. The CDR3 DNA is TGTGCCAGCTCACCAAGACCGGGACAGGGAGACTCCTACGAGCAGTACTTC.

By share of the sample, this clonotype is large (0.1 to 1%). The genes are TRBV19 and TRBJ2-1; the match to TRBD2 covers 7 bases. The germline V gene encodes CDR1 LNHDA and CDR2 SQIVND (reference sequence). V shed 5 bases, J shed 6 bases, and the junction held 16 bases outside the gene matches. The CDR3 length is 17 residues. The CDR3 DNA reads TGTGCCAGTAGTTGGTCCGTCGGACTAGGGAAGAGCAATGAGCAGTTCTTC. Translation: CASSWSVGLGKSNEQFF.

By share of the sample, this clonotype is medium-sized. The gene calls are TRBV24-1 and TRBJ2-3, with D perhaps assigned TRBD1 or TRBD2 (6 bases each). The germline CDR1 and CDR2 sequences are KGHDR and SFDVKD. CDR3 size: 16 residues. V lost 4 bases to trimming and J lost 3 bases, with 16 bases between them. The CDR3 protein is CATSDRTLGGTDTQYF. CDR3 DNA sequence: TGTGCCACCAGTGACAGGACCTTAGGGGGGACAGATACGCAGTATTTT.

By sample share, this clonotype is large. This chain joins TRBV4-2 and TRBJ1-4; perhaps TRBD1 as D (6 bases). V was trimmed by 4 bases and J by 12 bases, leaving 27 bases between them. CDR3 length equals 17 residues. Germline V gene sequence: CDR1 LGHNA, CDR2 YNFKEQ. CDR3 region: CASSPRPGGGPLAELFF. CDR3 nucleotide sequence: TGTGCCAGCAGCCCCCGACCCGGGGGGGGGCCCTTGGCGGAACTGTTTTTT.